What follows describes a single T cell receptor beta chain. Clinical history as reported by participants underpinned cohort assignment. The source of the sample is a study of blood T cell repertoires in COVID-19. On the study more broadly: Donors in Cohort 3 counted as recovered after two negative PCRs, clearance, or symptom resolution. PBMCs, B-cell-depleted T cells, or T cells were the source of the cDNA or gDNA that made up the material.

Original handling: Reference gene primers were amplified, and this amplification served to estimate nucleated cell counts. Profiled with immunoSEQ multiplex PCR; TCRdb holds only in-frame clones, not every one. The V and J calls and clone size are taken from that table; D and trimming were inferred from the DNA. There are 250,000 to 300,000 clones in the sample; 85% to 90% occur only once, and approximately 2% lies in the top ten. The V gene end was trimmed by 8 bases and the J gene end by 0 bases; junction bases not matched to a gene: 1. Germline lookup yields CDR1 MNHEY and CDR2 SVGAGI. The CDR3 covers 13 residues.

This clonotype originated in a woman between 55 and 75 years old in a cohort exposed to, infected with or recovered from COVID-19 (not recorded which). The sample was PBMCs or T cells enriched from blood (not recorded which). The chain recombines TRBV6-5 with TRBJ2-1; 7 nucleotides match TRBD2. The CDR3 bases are TGTGCCAGCGGCGGGAGCTCCTACAATGAGCAGTTCTTC. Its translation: CASGGSSYNEQFF.